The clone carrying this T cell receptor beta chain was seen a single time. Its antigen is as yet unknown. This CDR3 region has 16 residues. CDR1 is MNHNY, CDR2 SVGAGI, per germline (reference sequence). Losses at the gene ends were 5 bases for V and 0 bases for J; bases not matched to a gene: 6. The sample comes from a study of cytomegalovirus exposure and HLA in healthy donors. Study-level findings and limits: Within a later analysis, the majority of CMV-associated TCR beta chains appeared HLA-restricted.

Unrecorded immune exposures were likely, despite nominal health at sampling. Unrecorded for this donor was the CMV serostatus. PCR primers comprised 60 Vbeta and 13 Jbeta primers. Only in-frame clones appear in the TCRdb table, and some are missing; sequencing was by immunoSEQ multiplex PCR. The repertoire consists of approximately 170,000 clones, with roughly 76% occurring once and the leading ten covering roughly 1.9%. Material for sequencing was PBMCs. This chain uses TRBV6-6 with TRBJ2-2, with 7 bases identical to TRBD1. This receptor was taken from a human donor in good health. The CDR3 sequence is CASSTTGASNTGELFF. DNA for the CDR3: TGTGCCAGCAGTACTACAGGGGCATCGAACACCGGGGAGCTGTTTTTT.